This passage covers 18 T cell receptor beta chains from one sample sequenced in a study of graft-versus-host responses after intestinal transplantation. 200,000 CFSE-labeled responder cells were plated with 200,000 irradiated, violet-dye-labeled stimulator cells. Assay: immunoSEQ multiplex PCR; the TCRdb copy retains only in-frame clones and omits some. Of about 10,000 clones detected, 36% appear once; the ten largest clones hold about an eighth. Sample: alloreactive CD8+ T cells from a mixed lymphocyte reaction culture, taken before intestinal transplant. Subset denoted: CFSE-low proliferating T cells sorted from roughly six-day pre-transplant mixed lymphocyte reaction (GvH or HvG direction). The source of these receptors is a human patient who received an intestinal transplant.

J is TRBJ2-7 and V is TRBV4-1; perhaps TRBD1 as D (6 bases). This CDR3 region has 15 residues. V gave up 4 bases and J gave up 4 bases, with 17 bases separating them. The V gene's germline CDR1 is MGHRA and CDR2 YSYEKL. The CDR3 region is CASSLLVTGSYEQYF. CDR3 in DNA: TGCGCCAGCAGCCTCCTCGTGACAGGTTCTTACGAGCAGTACTTC.

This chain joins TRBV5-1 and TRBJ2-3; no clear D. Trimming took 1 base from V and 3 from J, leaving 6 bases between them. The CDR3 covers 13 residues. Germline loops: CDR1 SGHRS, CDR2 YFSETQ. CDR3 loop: CASSLQDTDTQYF. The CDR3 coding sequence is TGCGCCAGCAGCTTGCAGGATACAGATACGCAGTATTTT.

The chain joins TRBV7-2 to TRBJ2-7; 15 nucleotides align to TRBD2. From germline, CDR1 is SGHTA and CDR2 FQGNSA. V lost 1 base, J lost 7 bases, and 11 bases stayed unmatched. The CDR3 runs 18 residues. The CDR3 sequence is CASSLGLGTSGRFREQYF. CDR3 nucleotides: TGTGCCAGCAGCTTAGGACTTGGGACTAGCGGGAGGTTTCGGGAGCAGTACTTC.

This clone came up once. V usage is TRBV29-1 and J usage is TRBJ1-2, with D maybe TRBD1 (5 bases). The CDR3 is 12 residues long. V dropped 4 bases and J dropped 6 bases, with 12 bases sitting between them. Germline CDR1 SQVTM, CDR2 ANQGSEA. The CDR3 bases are TGCAGCGTTGTGGGGGGGGAGCATGGCTACACCTTC. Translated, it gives CSVVGGEHGYTF.

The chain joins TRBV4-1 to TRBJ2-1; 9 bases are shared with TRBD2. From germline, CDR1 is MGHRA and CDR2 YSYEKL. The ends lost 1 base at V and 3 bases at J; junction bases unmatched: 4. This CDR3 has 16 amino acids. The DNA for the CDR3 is TGCGCCAGCAGCCAAGGGCGGGGGGGCTTCTACAATGAGCAGTTCTTC. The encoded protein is CASSQGRGGFYNEQFF.

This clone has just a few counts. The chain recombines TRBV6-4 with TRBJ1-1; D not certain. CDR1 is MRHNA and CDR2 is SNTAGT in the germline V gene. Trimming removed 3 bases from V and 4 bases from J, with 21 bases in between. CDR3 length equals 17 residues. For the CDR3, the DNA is TGTGCCAGCAGTGAAATACCAGGCGTCCCTCTAAGCACTGAAGCTTTCTTT. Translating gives CASSEIPGVPLSTEAFF.

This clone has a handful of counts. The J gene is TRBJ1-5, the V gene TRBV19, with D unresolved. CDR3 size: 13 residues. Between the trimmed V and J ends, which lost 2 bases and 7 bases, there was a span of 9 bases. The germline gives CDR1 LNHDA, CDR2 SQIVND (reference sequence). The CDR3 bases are TGTGCCAGTAGTATATCAGGATCCCAGCCCCAGCATTTT. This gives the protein CASSISGSQPQHF.

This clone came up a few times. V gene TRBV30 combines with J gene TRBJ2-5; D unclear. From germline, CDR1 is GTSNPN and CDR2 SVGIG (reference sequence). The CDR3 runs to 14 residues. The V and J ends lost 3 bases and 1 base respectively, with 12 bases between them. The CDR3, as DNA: TGTGCCTGGAGCATGACTTCGCTCCAAGAGACCCAGTACTTC. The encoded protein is CAWSMTSLQETQYF.

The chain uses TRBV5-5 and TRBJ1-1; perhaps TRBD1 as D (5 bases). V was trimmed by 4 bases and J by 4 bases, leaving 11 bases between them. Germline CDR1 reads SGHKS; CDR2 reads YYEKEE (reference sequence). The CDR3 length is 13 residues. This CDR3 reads CASSARQLTEAFF. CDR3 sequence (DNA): TGTGCCAGCAGCGCACGACAGCTCACTGAAGCTTTCTTT.

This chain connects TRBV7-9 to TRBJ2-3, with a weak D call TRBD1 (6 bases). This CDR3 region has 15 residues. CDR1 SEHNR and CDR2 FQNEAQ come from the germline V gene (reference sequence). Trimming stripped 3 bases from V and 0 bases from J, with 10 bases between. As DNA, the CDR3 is TGTGCCAGCAGCTTCCTTAGGGGGAGCACAGATACGCAGTATTTT. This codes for CASSFLRGSTDTQYF.

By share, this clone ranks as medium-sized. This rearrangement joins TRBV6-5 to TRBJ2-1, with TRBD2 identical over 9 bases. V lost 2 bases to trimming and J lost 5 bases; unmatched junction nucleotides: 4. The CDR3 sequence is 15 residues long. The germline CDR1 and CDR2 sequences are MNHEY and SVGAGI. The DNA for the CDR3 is TGTGCCAGCAGTTACCAAGCGGGAGGCAACAATGAGCAGTTCTTC. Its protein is CASSYQAGGNNEQFF.

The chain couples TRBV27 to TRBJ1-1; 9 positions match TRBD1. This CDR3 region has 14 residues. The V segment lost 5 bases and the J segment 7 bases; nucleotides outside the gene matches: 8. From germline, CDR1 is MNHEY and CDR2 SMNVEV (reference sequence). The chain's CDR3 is CASSLQGAWNEAFF. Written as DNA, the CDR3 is TGTGCCAGCAGTCTACAGGGGGCGTGGAATGAAGCTTTCTTT.

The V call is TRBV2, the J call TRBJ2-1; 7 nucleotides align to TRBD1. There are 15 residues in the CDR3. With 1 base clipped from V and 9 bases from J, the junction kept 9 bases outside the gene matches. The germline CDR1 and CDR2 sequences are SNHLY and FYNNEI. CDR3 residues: CASSEVTGVNLEQFF. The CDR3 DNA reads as TGTGCCAGCAGTGAAGTCACAGGGGTTAATCTTGAGCAGTTCTTC.

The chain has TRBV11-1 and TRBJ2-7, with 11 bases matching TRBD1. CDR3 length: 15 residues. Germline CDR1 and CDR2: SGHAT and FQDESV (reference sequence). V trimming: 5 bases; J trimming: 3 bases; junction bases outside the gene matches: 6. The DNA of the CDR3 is TGTGCCAGCAGCACGACCGGGACAGGGGGCTACGAGCAGTACTTC. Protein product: CASSTTGTGGYEQYF.

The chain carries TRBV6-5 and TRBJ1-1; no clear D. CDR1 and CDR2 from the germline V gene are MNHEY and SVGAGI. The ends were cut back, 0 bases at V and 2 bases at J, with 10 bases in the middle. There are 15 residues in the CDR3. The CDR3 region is CASSYSGRINTEAFF. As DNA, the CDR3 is TGTGCCAGCAGTTACTCGGGCAGGATAAACACTGAAGCTTTCTTT.

The CDR3 region has the DNA TGTGCCAGCTCACCATCGACTCTAGTAGATGAAAAACTGTTTTTT. Its protein product is CASSPSTLVDEKLFF. The chain couples TRBV18 to TRBJ1-4; D not certain. Trimming stripped 2 bases from V and 6 bases from J, with 13 bases between. CDR1 and CDR2 from the germline V gene are KGHSH and LQKENI. The CDR3 is 15 amino acids.

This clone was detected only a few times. The CDR3 loop is CASSIVGFVGDEQFF. The CDR3, as DNA: TGTGCCAGTAGTATCGTCGGCTTTGTGGGCGATGAGCAGTTCTTC. The gene calls are TRBV19 and TRBJ2-1; no clear D gene. Trimming took 3 bases from V and 8 from J, leaving 17 bases between them. The germline CDR1 and CDR2 sequences are LNHDA and SQIVND (reference sequence). The CDR3 consists of 15 residues.

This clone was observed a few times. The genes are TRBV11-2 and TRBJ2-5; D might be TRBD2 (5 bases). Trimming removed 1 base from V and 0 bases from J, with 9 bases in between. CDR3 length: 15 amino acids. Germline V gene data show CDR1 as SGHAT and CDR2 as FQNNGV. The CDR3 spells CASSLGGFYQETQYF. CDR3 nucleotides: TGTGCCAGCAGCTTAGGAGGGTTTTACCAAGAGACCCAGTACTTC.